The entry below gives a single T cell receptor (beta chain) sequence along with its context. No antigen is known for it. The record has no base qualities; no much larger clone is one base away. The CDR3 regions of human TCRbeta chains were subjected to immunosequencing. The original pipeline was this. Repertoire TCRs were matched against a reference library of SARS-CoV-2-specific TCRs generated with the MIRA antigen-specificity platform. Breadth was defined as the fraction of unique TCRs that were SARS-CoV-2-associated, and depth was defined as the fraction of total T cells that were SARS-CoV-2-associated. Using the MIRA data, each spike-specific TCR was assigned both to the spike region to which the TCR was reactive and to a CD4 or CD8 class. Log10-transformed breadth and depth values were compared by one-way ANOVA with Sidak's multiple comparisons tests. TCRdb provides this immuneACCESS table in a form limited to in-frame rearrangements. Some clones are lacking; in checked studies, under half of them reflect an unresolved V gene, and why the rest are absent is not known. D and trimming were read from the DNA, whereas the V and J calls and clone size are those reported in that table. This sample has 150,000 to 200,000 clones in its table, and 90% to 95% of those were observed once. The ten largest make up 1% to 1.5% of the sample.

The time point label, as the study defines it: about 28 days (+/-7) after the second vaccine dose. AZD1222 recipients with second doses at about 4 weeks or about 12 weeks were pooled, because spike-specific TCR depth and breadth did not differ between schedules. Vaccinee samples were obtained from the UK trials COV001 and COV002, which included a single-blind randomized controlled phase 2/3 trial of AZD1222 (ChAdOx1 nCoV-19) in healthy adults. For TCRbeta chain sequencing, PBMC samples were collected from trial participants at day 0 and at day 28 after the second dose. The record originates from a study of T cell responses to AZD1222 COVID-19 vaccine (dated by TCRdb to the early 2020s). Study-level background: TCR sequencing was performed for approximately 240 trial participants, of whom about 200 were given two doses of AZD1222 and some 25 were given two doses of MenACWY control vaccine. Trial participants were enrolled by age into subgroups of 18-55, 56-69 and 70-plus years, and around 140, 26 and 57 TCR-sequenced participants, respectively, were included in these subgroups. The research as a whole found: Only five to seven AZD1222 recipients were SARS-CoV-2 seropositive at baseline, limiting conclusions about previously exposed vaccinees. Spike-specific TCR breadth and depth rose significantly after two AZD1222 doses compared with day 0 and with MenACWY recipients. Because no samples from the day 14 peak response were available, repertoires could be characterized only after the peak T cell response. Reportedly, almost half of the unique spike-specific TCRs recognized epitopes lying outside the regions that are mutated in the B.1.351 and B.1.1.7 variants. The whole spike protein was spanned by vaccine-associated CD4 TCRs, and dominant responses were seen in regions 160-218 and 743-854. The 56-69-year group was small, and its depth increase did not reach significance, likely because of low power. Participants were mostly white British, with more females than males. The authors suggested clonal diversity may have been underestimated.

The CDR3 has 15 amino acids, counting the end cysteine and phenylalanine. Just CDR3 DNA is preserved here, 45 bases in frame from base 1. The V end loses 3 bases and the J end loses 0 bases, and a stretch of 12 bases separates them. CDR1 SGDLS and CDR2 YYNGEE were looked up in the germline V gene. This clonotype originated in an adult who received the AZD1222 COVID-19 vaccine. Here the chain combines TRBV9 and TRBJ2-5; the D gene remains uncertain. The sequenced sample was peripheral blood, obtained 28 days after the second AZD1222 dose. The CDR3 region: CASSEGTDNQETQYF. The DNA reads as follows: TGTGCCAGCAGCGAGGGCACAGACAACCAAGAGACCCAGTACTTC. This CDR3, with the reference TRBV9 and TRBJ2-5 proteins standing in past its ends, gives the full variable domain DSGVTQTPKHLITATGQRVTLRCSPRSGDLSVYWYQQSLDQGLQFLIQYYNGEERAKGNILERFSAQQFPDLHSELNLSSLELGDSALYFCASSEGTDNQETQYFGPGTRLLVL.